The clone carrying this T cell receptor (beta chain) has a count of ten or more. Its specificity is not known. From 350 to 500 ng of RNA, a library with molecular barcoded alpha/delta and beta/gamma adaptors was made. TCRdb ran MiXCR on the reads and lists one entry per CDR3 protein. The repertoire holds over 25,000 distinct CDR3 sequences, roughly 14% seen once, with roughly 44% in the top ten. The sample is drawn from a study of read filtering for tumor transcriptome and immune sequencing. Turning to the study itself: Mean patient age was around 66 years, range roughly 45 to 80; roughly 18 male, roughly 14 female.

General study points: Even smaller IR-seq throughput identified most shared clonotypes.

Germline CDR1 is SNHLY and CDR2 is FYNNEI. The V gene lost 5 bases and the J gene lost 2 bases, with 14 bases spanning the gap. The CDR3 has 15 amino acids. The sequence derives from a donor aged 40 or over with multiple myeloma. The chain is built from TRBV2 and TRBJ2-3, with D maybe TRBD2 (6 bases). The sample was a population of CD138-negative cells sorted from bone marrow. DNA for the CDR3: TGTGCCAGCAGTCCAAGTGGGGAGGTCACAGATACGCAGTATTTT. The encoded protein is CASSPSGEVTDTQYF.